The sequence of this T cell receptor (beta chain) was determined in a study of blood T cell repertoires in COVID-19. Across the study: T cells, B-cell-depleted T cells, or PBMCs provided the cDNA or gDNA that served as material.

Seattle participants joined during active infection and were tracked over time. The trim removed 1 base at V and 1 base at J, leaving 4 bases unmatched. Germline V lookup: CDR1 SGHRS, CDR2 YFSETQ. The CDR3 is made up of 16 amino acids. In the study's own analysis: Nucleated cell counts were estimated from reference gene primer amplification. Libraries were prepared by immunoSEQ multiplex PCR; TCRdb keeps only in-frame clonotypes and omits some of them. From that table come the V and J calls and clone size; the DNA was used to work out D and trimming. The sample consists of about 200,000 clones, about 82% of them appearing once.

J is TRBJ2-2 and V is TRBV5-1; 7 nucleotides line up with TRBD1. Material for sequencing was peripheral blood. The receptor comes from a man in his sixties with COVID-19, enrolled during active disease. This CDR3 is CASSLTGAMNTGELFF. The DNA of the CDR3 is TGCGCCAGCAGCTTGACAGGGGCGATGAACACCGGGGAGCTGTTTTTT.